The clone carrying this TCR beta chain was counted a few times. The immunoSEQ assay amplified TCRB CDR3 from up to about 2 ug DNA. Amplification used 60 V beta primers and 13 J beta primers. Method: immunoSEQ multiplex PCR; TCRdb's copy keeps in-frame clones and lacks some. The sample includes 90,000 to 100,000 clones, 79% of them seen just once. Fresh-frozen tumor tissue and more than two years of survival data were available for all. These data come from a study of glioma-infiltrating T cells after dendritic cell vaccination. For the study at large: Monocyte-derived dendritic cells, cultured roughly 7 days with IL-4 and GM-CSF, were pulsed with autologous tumor lysate.

This sequence originates from a human donor with glioblastoma. Material: blood, obtained before dendritic cell vaccination.

This chain's CDR3 is CASSPMNTEAFF. The CDR3 bases are TGTGCCAGCAGTCCTATGAACACTGAAGCTTTCTTT. The rearrangement uses TRBV2 and TRBJ1-1; no clear D gene. This CDR3 has 12 residues. Germline V lookup: CDR1 SNHLY, CDR2 FYNNEI. Trimming took 5 bases from V and 0 from J, leaving 4 bases between them.